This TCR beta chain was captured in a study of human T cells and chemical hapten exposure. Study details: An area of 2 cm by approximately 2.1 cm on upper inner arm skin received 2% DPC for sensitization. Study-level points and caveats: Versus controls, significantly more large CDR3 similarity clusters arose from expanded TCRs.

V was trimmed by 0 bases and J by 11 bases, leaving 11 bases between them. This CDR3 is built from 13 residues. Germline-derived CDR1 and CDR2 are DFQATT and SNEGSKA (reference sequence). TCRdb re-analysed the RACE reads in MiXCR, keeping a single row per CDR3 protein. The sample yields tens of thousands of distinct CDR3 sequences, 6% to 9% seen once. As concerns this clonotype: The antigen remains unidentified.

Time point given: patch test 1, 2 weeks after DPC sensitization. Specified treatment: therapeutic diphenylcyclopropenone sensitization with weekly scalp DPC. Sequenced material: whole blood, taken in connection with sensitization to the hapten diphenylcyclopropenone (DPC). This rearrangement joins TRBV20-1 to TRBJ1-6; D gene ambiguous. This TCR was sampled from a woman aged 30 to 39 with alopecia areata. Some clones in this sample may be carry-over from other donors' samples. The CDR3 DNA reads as TGCAGTGCTAGAGAGGGAGGCGGAGCACCCCTCCACTTT. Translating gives CSAREGGGAPLHF.